The rows below give T cell receptor beta chains drawn from one sample of a study of vaccination and CD4 T cells after COVID-19. A single record per CDR3 protein comes from TCRdb applying MiXCR to the PCR reads. This table has 15,000 to 20,000 distinct CDR3 sequences, about 61% appearing once. The antigens of these receptors remain unknown. Material: CD4+ T cells from blood, cultured in vitro. Receptor source: a human donor who had recovered from COVID-19. Each CDR3 is given with its conserved first and last residue. The order of the fields is D gene, clone size, V gene, J gene, CDR3 DNA, CDR3 protein. D genes are given only for firm matches. Some rows mark clone size as missing; the rest say once, few, many or name a class of expanded clone.

TRBD2	once	TRBV19	TRBJ2-3	TGTGCCAGCCGACTAGCGGGGAACACAGATACGCAGTATTTT	CASRLAGNTDTQYF
-	once	TRBV12-2	TRBJ2-5	TGTGCAAGTCGCTTAGTCGACAGGGGGCGAGAGACCCAGTACTTC	CASRLVDRGRETQYF
-	-	TRBV10-3	TRBJ1-1	TGTGCCATCAGTGCAGAGCTTCACACTGAAGCTTTCTTT	CAISAELHTEAFF
-	-	TRBV20-1	TRBJ1-6	TGCAGTGCTACTACAGGATCTAATTCACCCCTCCACTTT	CSATTGSNSPLHF
-	-	TRBV12-3/TRBV12-4	TRBJ2-3	TGTGCCAGCAGTCCCACTCGCGAGGTCCCAGATACGCAGTATTTT	CASSPTREVPDTQYF
-	few	TRBV24-1	TRBJ1-2	TGTGCCACCAGTGGGAGGCCGACAGACGCTAACTATGGCTACACCTTC	CATSGRPTDANYGYTF
TRBD2	-	TRBV11-3	TRBJ2-6	TGTGCCAGCAGCGGGGCCACTAGCGCAGGGGCCAACGTCCTGACTTTC	CASSGATSAGANVLTF
-	-	TRBV27	TRBJ2-5	TGTGCCAGCAGTCTACGTGGAGAGACCCAGTACTTC	CASSLRGETQYF
-	once	TRBV7-5	TRBJ1-5	-	CISVPEAKTGGRNQPQHF
TRBD1	-	TRBV5-4	TRBJ2-1	TGTGCCGACCTTCCCCCAGGACAGGGATACAATGAGCAGTTCTTC	CADLPPGQGYNEQFF
-	-	TRBV19	TRBJ1-5	TGTGCCAGTAGGCCCCCCACAGTTAGGGGCAATCAGCCCCAGCATTTT	CASRPPTVRGNQPQHF
-	-	TRBV19	TRBJ2-6	TGTGCCAGCCGCGTCTCTGGGGCCAACGTCCTGACTTTC	CASRVSGANVLTF
-	-	TRBV7-8	TRBJ2-1	TGTGCCAGCAGCTTAGCGGACTCCTACAATGAGCAGTTCTTC	CASSLADSYNEQFF
TRBD2	-	TRBV20-1	TRBJ2-7	TGCAGTGCTAGAGGGACTAGCGGGAGCTCCTACGAGCAGTACTTC	CSARGTSGSSYEQYF
-	once	TRBV4-3	TRBJ1-1	TGCGCCAGCAGCCAAGTACTCCACGGGGGCTCGAACACTGAAGCTTTCTTT	CASSQVLHGGSNTEAFF
-	few	TRBV7-3	TRBJ2-3	TGTGCCAGCAGCTTAATCGCAGGGACGGATACGCAGTATTTT	CASSLIAGTDTQYF
-	-	TRBV6-1	TRBJ1-2	TGTGCCAGCAGTCCACTTGCGGACTATGGCTACACCTTC	CASSPLADYGYTF
TRBD1	-	TRBV5-4	TRBJ2-7	TGTGCCAGCAGCATCGACAGGGGGCCTTACGAGCAGTACTTC	CASSIDRGPYEQYF
TRBD1	-	TRBV6-1	TRBJ2-7	TGTGCCAGCAGTGAGCCGGGACAGAGGTACGAGCAGTACTTC	CASSEPGQRYEQYF
TRBD1	-	TRBV7-8	TRBJ1-2	TGTGCCAGCAGCCTGGGGACAGGGGGGGATGGCTACACCTTC	CASSLGTGGDGYTF
-	-	TRBV6-5	TRBJ2-7	TGTGCCAGCAGTTCCGCCGAGCAGTACTTC	CASSSAEQYF
-	-	TRBV7-2	TRBJ1-1	TGTGCCAGCAGCACCTTCCGGGGGTCAGAAGCTTTCTTT	CASSTFRGSEAFF
-	-	TRBV18	TRBJ2-7	TGTGCCAGCTCACCGCGGACAGGACTATACGAGCAGTACTTC	CASSPRTGLYEQYF
TRBD1	-	TRBV27	TRBJ1-4	TGTGCCAGCAGTCGGACAGGGGATTTTGAAAAACTGTTTTTT	CASSRTGDFEKLFF
TRBD2	-	TRBV7-6	TRBJ2-3	TGTGCCAGCAGCTCAAGCGGGGCCACAGATACGCAGTATTTT	CASSSSGATDTQYF
TRBD1	-	TRBV27	TRBJ1-2	TGTGCCAGCAGTTCTCCGGGACAGGCGTTATATGGCTACACCTTC	CASSSPGQALYGYTF
-	-	TRBV6-1	TRBJ2-7	TGTGCCAGCACTAGAAACTGGACCCCAGACTACGAGCAGTACTTC	CASTRNWTPDYEQYF
TRBD1	-	TRBV7-3	TRBJ2-7	TGTGCCAGCAGCTTAGCTGGGACAGGGGCCTACGAGCAGTACTTC	CASSLAGTGAYEQYF
-	-	TRBV6-5	TRBJ2-5	TGTGCCAGCAGTTACTCGACCGCCCAGTACTTC	CASSYSTAQYF
-	-	TRBV4-2	TRBJ1-4	TGTGCCAGCAGCCAAGAGGGTGGCACACTGTTTTTT	CASSQEGGTLFF
-	few	TRBV2	TRBJ2-5	TGTGCCAGCAGTGTGACTAGCCAAGAGACCCAGTACTTC	CASSVTSQETQYF
-	-	TRBV21-1	TRBJ1-2	-	CASSKEVARGNYGYTF
-	once	TRBV7-9	TRBJ2-5	TGTGCCAGCAGCTTAGTCCTTGGGACCCAGTACTTC	CASSLVLGTQYF